This T cell receptor beta chain appears in the sequencing data of a study of blood T cell repertoires in COVID-19. The germline gives CDR1 SEHNR, CDR2 FQNEAQ (reference sequence). V was trimmed by 5 bases and J by 7 bases, leaving 17 bases between them. The CDR3 loop spans 14 amino acids. Method: immunoSEQ multiplex PCR; TCRdb's copy keeps in-frame clones and lacks some. The sample holds under 200,000 clones, over 80% seen once. It was during active infection that Seattle patients were enrolled and then longitudinally followed. Sequenced input: peripheral blood. The V gene is TRBV7-9, the J gene TRBJ1-2, with D perhaps TRBD1 (6 bases). The TCR sequence derives from a woman between 55 and 75 years old with COVID-19, enrolled during active disease. The CDR3 reads CASSLVGTKVGYTF. CDR3 bases: TGTGCCAGCAGCCTGGTCGGGACAAAGGTTGGCTACACCTTC.